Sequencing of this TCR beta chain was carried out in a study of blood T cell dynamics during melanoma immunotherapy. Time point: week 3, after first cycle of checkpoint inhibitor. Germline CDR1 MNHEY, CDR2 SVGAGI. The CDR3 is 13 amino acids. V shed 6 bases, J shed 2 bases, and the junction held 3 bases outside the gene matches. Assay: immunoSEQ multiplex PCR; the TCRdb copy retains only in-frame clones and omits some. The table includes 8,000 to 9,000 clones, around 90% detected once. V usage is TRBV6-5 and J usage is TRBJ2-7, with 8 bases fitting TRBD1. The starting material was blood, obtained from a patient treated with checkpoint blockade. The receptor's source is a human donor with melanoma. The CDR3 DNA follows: TGTGCCAGCAGGAAGGACAGGGCCTACGAGCAGTACTTC. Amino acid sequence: CASRKDRAYEQYF.